This T cell receptor beta chain was identified in a study of beta chain features in type 1 diabetes. For this clone: The antigen is undetermined.

This CDR3 has 15 amino acids. The V segment lost 6 bases and the J segment 4 bases; nucleotides outside the gene matches: 10. Germline V lookup: CDR1 SGHTA, CDR2 FQGTGA. Expressed TCRB transcripts were sequenced after all isolated RNA was converted to cDNA. Measured with immunoSEQ multiplex PCR; TCRdb has only the in-frame clones, and not every one. Of approximately 26,000 clones in the sample, around 60% were seen once. Whole-study results and caveats: Shortening of TCRB CDR3s, moderate but significant, appeared in all four CD4+ subsets of Type 1 diabetes patients. The naive, central memory and Treg TCRB repertoires looked more alike in patients than they did in healthy donors.

The sequencing sample was made of Tregs from blood. The chain employs TRBV7-3 and TRBJ1-2, with 8 bases aligning to TRBD1. This clonotype originated in a woman in her thirties with type 1 diabetes. CDR3 coding DNA: TGTGCCAGCAGATTCGACAGGGGCGGCGTCTATGGCTACACCTTC. Its protein product is CASRFDRGGVYGYTF.